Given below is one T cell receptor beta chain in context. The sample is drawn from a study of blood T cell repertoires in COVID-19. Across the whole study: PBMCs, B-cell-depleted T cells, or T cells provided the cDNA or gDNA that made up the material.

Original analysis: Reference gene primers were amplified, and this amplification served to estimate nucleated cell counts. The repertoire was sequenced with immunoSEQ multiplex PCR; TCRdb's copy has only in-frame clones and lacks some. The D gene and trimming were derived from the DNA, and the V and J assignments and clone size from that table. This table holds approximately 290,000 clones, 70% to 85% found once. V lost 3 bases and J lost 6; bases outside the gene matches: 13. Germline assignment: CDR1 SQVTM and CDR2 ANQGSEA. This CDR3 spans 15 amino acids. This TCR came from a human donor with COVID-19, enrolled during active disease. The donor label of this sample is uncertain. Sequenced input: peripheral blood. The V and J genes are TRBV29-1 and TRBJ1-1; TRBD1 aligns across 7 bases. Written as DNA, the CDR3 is TGCAGCGTTGACGTGGCAGGGGGAGGCGGGTCTGAAGCTTTCTTT. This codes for CSVDVAGGGGSEAFF.